This T cell receptor beta chain appears in the sequencing data of a study of blood T cell repertoires in COVID-19. Trimming cost V 0 bases and J 6 bases; bases outside gene matches: 9. Germline V gives CDR1 SGHDT, CDR2 YYEEEE. The CDR3 sequence is 17 residues long. Clones were sequenced by immunoSEQ multiplex PCR, and TCRdb holds only the in-frame ones, with some missing. The data contain some 200,000 clones, around 82% of them singletons. Sample: peripheral blood. The receptor's source is a woman between 35 and 50 years old with acute or convalescent COVID-19. V usage is TRBV5-6 and J usage is TRBJ2-1, with TRBD2 matching over 10 bases. CDR3 residues: CASSLELAGEWSNEQFF. CDR3 DNA sequence: TGTGCCAGCAGCTTGGAGCTAGCGGGAGAGTGGAGCAATGAGCAGTTCTTC.